These T cell receptor beta chains were read from a single sample in a study of glioma-infiltrating T cells after dendritic cell vaccination. The protocol was immunoSEQ multiplex PCR, while the TCRdb copy is restricted to in-frame clones and leaves out a portion. The sample contains fewer than 95,000 clones, less than 85% of which appear only once. The specimen was blood, collected after dendritic cell vaccination. Receptors originate from a human donor with glioblastoma. Each CDR3 is given with its conserved first and last residue.

V gene,J gene,CDR3 protein
TRBV11-2,TRBJ1-2,CASSLDQLGDRQYGYTF
TRBV19,TRBJ2-7,CASSPGTGHEQYF
TRBV6-5,TRBJ2-1,CASSNLDRIWNEQFF
TRBV18,TRBJ1-5,CASSPLPRSNQPQHF
TRBV5-1,TRBJ2-5,CASSSTGRQETQYF
TRBV7-2,TRBJ2-7,CASSPSFSQSLYEQYF
TRBV29-1,TRBJ2-7,CSVGIQGGSYEQYF
TRBV7-3,TRBJ1-1,CASSYGTGDGTEAFF
TRBV6-4,TRBJ2-2,CASSAGQANTGELFF
TRBV27,TRBJ1-2,CASSTLAARANYGYTF
TRBV29-1,TRBJ2-3,CSSFGGVSTDTQYF
TRBV27,TRBJ2-3,CASAGRGASGYTDTQYF
TRBV5-6,TRBJ1-3,CASRKTGGNTIYF
TRBV29-1,TRBJ1-2,CSVEGAGTSYGYTF
TRBV7-6,TRBJ2-7,CASSPGTGSYEQYF
TRBV19,TRBJ1-4,CASTWTGGIEKLFF
TRBV7-9,TRBJ1-5,CASTTGQNNQPQHF
TRBV2,TRBJ2-6,CASSEAQGIYLSGANVLTF
TRBV7-7,TRBJ2-3,CASSLSGSTDTQYF
TRBV5-6,TRBJ1-2,CASSLLRGSYGYTF
TRBV27,TRBJ2-2,CASNLLAGGPTGELFF
TRBV6-1,TRBJ1-3,CASSEELYSGNTIYF
TRBV19,TRBJ1-2,CASSIAGRGLNGYTF
TRBV5-4,TRBJ1-2,CASSLEARGPGYGYTF
TRBV9,TRBJ1-6,CASSPEGQGVNSPLHF
TRBV7-6,TRBJ2-7,CASSDPRQGNYEQYF
TRBV30,TRBJ1-5,CAWSLGQNSNQPQHF
TRBV27,TRBJ2-5,CASRTWAREESRETQYF
TRBV29-1,TRBJ2-5,CSVEWSSQPRPGTQYF
TRBV6-5,TRBJ2-5,CASSYDRGVRAQYF
TRBV16,TRBJ2-6,CASSPQTGSGANVLTF
TRBV28,TRBJ1-1,CASSFGTDTEAFF
TRBV27,TRBJ2-7,CASSLFSMAGGASYEQYF
TRBV7-9,TRBJ1-5,CASSRGDPSNQPQHF
TRBV9,TRBJ2-7,CASSSSGREGDRYEQYF
TRBV7-2,TRBJ2-1,CASSSEQGYEQFF
TRBV27,TRBJ1-2,CASRTTGGGDGYTF
TRBV7-6,TRBJ2-3,CASSFGRGASTDTQYF
TRBV25-1,TRBJ2-7,CASSEDTRAYF
TRBV1,TRBJ2-3,CTSSHCPGNGHTDTQYF
TRBV5-1,TRBJ2-7,CASSGNSGASSYEQYF
TRBV15,TRBJ2-1,CATSRVSGDEQFF
TRBV7-9,TRBJ2-7,CASSLGASGATYEQYF
TRBV6-1,TRBJ1-1,CASSEALGQGANTEAFF
TRBV28,TRBJ2-1,CASSLDRGSYNEQFF
TRBV9,TRBJ2-1,CASSRDSYNEQFF
TRBV7-2,TRBJ2-7,CASSQGVGHNVYEQYF
TRBV30,TRBJ2-1,CAWEPYRDEQFF
TRBV7-9,TRBJ2-2,CASSSTRGNPGELFF
TRBV11-1,TRBJ1-1,CASSSQVNTEAFF
TRBV7-9,TRBJ2-7,CASSSPRTGSYEQYF
TRBV15,TRBJ2-7,CATSSGYEQYF